This TCR beta chain originates from a study of blood T cell repertoires in COVID-19. Clones were read by immunoSEQ multiplex PCR, and TCRdb kept only the in-frame ones, dropping some. The sample shows approximately 220,000 clones, more than 65% of them seen only once. The clonotype comes from a woman in her sixties or seventies with acute or convalescent COVID-19. Sequencing was carried out using peripheral blood.

The CDR3 nucleotides read TGTGCCAGCAGTTTTAGCCATAGCACAGATACGCAGTATTTT. As protein: CASSFSHSTDTQYF. This sequence joins TRBV6-5 and TRBJ2-3; no clear D. The CDR3 length is 14 residues. In germline, CDR1 is MNHEY, CDR2 SVGAGI. V was cut by 4 bases and J by 0 bases, with 8 bases left in between.